Listed here is a single TCR beta chain. This may come from a read error, since a much larger clone is one base off. From RNA transcripts, TCR beta CDR3 regions were amplified. Primed by the HTBI set, a first-round RT-PCR was run on the TCR CDR3. TCRdb redid the calling of the multiplex PCR reads with MiXCR, one entry per CDR3 protein. In the table there are roughly 290,000 distinct CDR3 sequences, 12% to 15% of which are singletons. These data belong to a study of T cells in Graves' hyperthyroidism and ophthalmopathy. Germline V gene data show CDR1 as KGHSH and CDR2 as LQKENI. The CDR3 loop spans 14 amino acids.

The genes are TRBV18 and TRBJ2-5; D possibly uses TRBD1 or TRBD2 (5 bases each). The source of this sequence is a woman between 40 and 50 years old with Graves' hyperthyroidism. Input material: blood. In nucleotides, the CDR3 is TGTGCCAACTCACCGCCGGGACCGCAAGAGACCCAGTACTTC. Protein sequence: CANSPPGPQETQYF.